The rows below give T cell receptor beta chains drawn from one sample of a study of control samples from healthy donors and cancer patients. Profiled with immunoSEQ multiplex PCR; TCRdb holds only in-frame clones, not every one. The sample yields about 130,000 clones, just under 95% seen once. Sequencing used PBMCs. These receptors were taken from a man aged 55 to 70 with colorectal cancer. CDR3s include the opening cysteine and the closing phenylalanine or tryptophan. D genes are given only for firm matches. The size of a clone is reported for some rows only, either as once, few or many, or as a class for expanded clones.

TRBJ2-1	TRBD2	NA	TRBV5-1	TGCGCCAGCAGCTTGGGTCGGGGGGACTACAATGAGCAGTTCTTC	CASSLGRGDYNEQFF
TRBJ1-2	TRBD1	NA	TRBV28	TGTGCCAGCAGTTTAAGGGGACAGCCCAACGGCTACACCTTC	CASSLRGQPNGYTF
TRBJ2-2	TRBD1	NA	TRBV2	TGTGCCAGCAGTGGAGGGGGCGCGAACACCGGGGAGCTGTTTTTT	CASSGGGANTGELFF
TRBJ1-2	TRBD1	NA	TRBV3-1/TRBV3-2	TGTGCCAGCAGCCAAGTTTCGACAGGGGGCGGCTACACCTTC	CASSQVSTGGGYTF
TRBJ1-6	NA	NA	TRBV6-5	TGTGCCAGCAGTTACTCGAGGTATTCACCCCTCCACTTT	CASSYSRYSPLHF
TRBJ1-1	TRBD1	NA	TRBV19	TGTGCCAGTAGTTCCCGGACAGGAGGGACTGAAGCTTTCTTT	CASSSRTGGTEAFF
TRBJ2-7	TRBD1	NA	TRBV24-1	TGTGCCACCAGCCGACGGGACAGGGGTTACTCCTCCTACGAGCAGTACTTC	CATSRRDRGYSSYEQYF
TRBJ1-5	NA	NA	TRBV5-8	TGTGCCAGCAGCCTCCTGTTGGGTGGCAATCAGCCCCAGCATTTT	CASSLLLGGNQPQHF
TRBJ2-5	TRBD1	NA	TRBV19	TGTGCCACCTCGCCGACAGGGAAGGAGACCCAGTACTTC	CATSPTGKETQYF
TRBJ1-2	NA	NA	TRBV4-3	TGCGCCAGCAGCCAAGAGCCCATCTATGGCTACACCTTC	CASSQEPIYGYTF
TRBJ2-3	TRBD2	NA	TRBV20-1	TGCAGTGCTAGTGCAGCGGGGGCGGGAGATACGCAGTATTTT	CSASAAGAGDTQYF
TRBJ1-5	TRBD1	NA	TRBV2	TGTGCCAGCAGACCCGACAGGGCAGACAATCAGCCCCAGCATTTT	CASRPDRADNQPQHF
TRBJ1-6	NA	once	TRBV2	TGTGCCAGCAACTTCGACAGCTATAATTCACCCCTCCACTTT	CASNFDSYNSPLHF
TRBJ1-1	TRBD1	NA	TRBV6-5	TGTGCCAGCAGCTCAGGGGGCGGCTTTGGCACTGAAGCTTTCTTT	CASSSGGGFGTEAFF
TRBJ2-7	NA	NA	TRBV5-4	TGTGCCAGCAGCCCCGACGGGCGGTCCTACGAGCAGTACTTC	CASSPDGRSYEQYF
TRBJ2-3	TRBD1	NA	TRBV28	TGTGCCAGCAGTCCTGCGACAGGGGGTACTCTTGCACAGTATTTT	CASSPATGGTLAQYF
TRBJ2-7	NA	NA	TRBV18	TGTGCCAGCTCACCCCTAGATGGGGACGAGCAGTACTTC	CASSPLDGDEQYF
TRBJ1-6	NA	NA	TRBV6-5	TGTGCCAGGCCGGAGAGCTCCTATAATTCACCCCTCCACTTT	CARPESSYNSPLHF
TRBJ2-1	TRBD2	NA	TRBV5-4	TGTGCCAGCAGCTTAGCGGGGGGGATTAACAATGAGCAGTTCTTC	CASSLAGGINNEQFF
TRBJ1-4	NA	NA	TRBV5-6	TGTGCCAGCAGCCTTCGGGATGAAAAACTGTTTTTT	CASSLRDEKLFF
TRBJ2-1	NA	NA	TRBV10-3	TGTGCCATCAGTGCCGGACAGTACAATGAGCAGTTCTTC	CAISAGQYNEQFF
TRBJ1-6	TRBD1	NA	TRBV29-1	TGCAGCGTTCTCTGGACAGGGGATAATTCACCCCTCCACTTT	CSVLWTGDNSPLHF
TRBJ1-5	NA	NA	TRBV5-1	TGCGCCAGCAGGGAAGGGGACAATCAGCCCCAGCATTTT	CASREGDNQPQHF
TRBJ2-7	NA	NA	TRBV6-5	TGTGCCAGCAGCGGACAGCTCTACGAGCAGTACTTC	CASSGQLYEQYF
TRBJ1-2	TRBD1	NA	TRBV7-2	TGTGCCAGCAGCTTAGATTCCGGGACAGTCGTCTTC	CASSLDSGTVVF
TRBJ2-2	NA	NA	TRBV3-1/TRBV3-2	TGTGCCAGCAGCCGACAGACAGGCCCGAACACCGGGGAGCTGTTTTTT	CASSRQTGPNTGELFF
TRBJ1-1	NA	NA	TRBV9	TGTGCCAGCAGCGTAGGAGGTACAGGGTGGACTGAAGCTTTCTTT	CASSVGGTGWTEAFF
TRBJ2-3	NA	NA	TRBV25-1	TGTGCCAGCAGTGGGAGCCCCACAGATACGCAGTATTTT	CASSGSPTDTQYF
TRBJ2-5	TRBD1	NA	TRBV19	TGTGCCAGTAGTATGGGGACAGGGGAACGAGAGACCCAGTACTTC	CASSMGTGERETQYF
TRBJ1-2	NA	NA	TRBV18	TGTGCCAGCTCACCACGGGCTGCAGAGTATGGCTACACCTTC	CASSPRAAEYGYTF
TRBJ2-2	NA	NA	TRBV6-6	TGTGCCAGCAAAGGACAGTCGAACACCGGGGAGCTGTTTTTT	CASKGQSNTGELFF
TRBJ2-4	NA	NA	TRBV7-2	TGTGCCAGCAGCTTAGGCGGAGGAAACATTCAGTACTTC	CASSLGGGNIQYF
TRBJ1-1	NA	NA	TRBV3-1/TRBV3-2	TGTGCCAGCAGCCAAGGCCAAGGCGGGGAGGCTTTCTTT	CASSQGQGGEAFF
TRBJ1-5	NA	once	TRBV4-1	TGCGCCAGCAGCCAGACGAAAGGGAGGGAGGAGCCCCAGCATTTT	CASSQTKGREEPQHF
TRBJ2-7	TRBD1	NA	TRBV4-3	TGCGCCAGCAGCCGCGACGGGACAGGGGCATACGAGCAGTACTTC	CASSRDGTGAYEQYF
TRBJ2-7	TRBD1	NA	TRBV19	TGTGCCAGTAGCGGACAGGTTTTCTACGAGCAGTACTTC	CASSGQVFYEQYF
TRBJ2-3	TRBD1	NA	TRBV5-1	TGCGCCAGCACTGGTGGGACAGGGACAGATACGCAGTATTTT	CASTGGTGTDTQYF
TRBJ1-1	NA	NA	TRBV30	TGTGCCTGGATCTCCGGGCAGGGGTCGAACACTGAAGCTTTCTTT	CAWISGQGSNTEAFF
TRBJ1-5	TRBD1	NA	TRBV6-5	TGTGCCAGCAGGCAGGGGGGTTATGGCAATCAGCCCCAGCATTTT	CASRQGGYGNQPQHF
TRBJ2-2	TRBD2	few	TRBV5-6	TGTGCCAGCAGCCTTCCCGCGGGGGGGAACACCGGGGAGCTGTTTTTT	CASSLPAGGNTGELFF
TRBJ2-7	NA	NA	TRBV30	TGTGCCTGCAGGAGGGACAGCGTGGGATCCGAGCAGTACTTC	CACRRDSVGSEQYF
TRBJ1-2	TRBD1	NA	TRBV19	TGTGCCAGTAGTACGGCAGGGGGCAGCAGCTACACCTTC	CASSTAGGSSYTF